The clone carrying this TCR beta chain occurred a few times. The data were taken from a study of human T cells and chemical hapten exposure. Overall study: Sensitization used 2% DPC on around 2 cm by around 2 cm upper inner arm skin.

Using its own MiXCR run on the RACE reads, TCRdb lists one record per CDR3 protein. The sample shows roughly 380,000 distinct CDR3 sequences, about 6% of them seen only once. This CDR3 contains 15 residues. V was pared by 4 bases and J by 6 bases, with 10 bases of the junction left unmatched. Specified time point: patch test 2, 6 weeks after DPC sensitization. Regarding treatment: therapeutic diphenylcyclopropenone sensitization with weekly scalp DPC. This chain uses TRBV12-3 or TRBV12-4 with TRBJ2-7; 9 bases match TRBD1. Sequencing was performed on whole blood, taken in connection with sensitization to the hapten diphenylcyclopropenone (DPC). This sequence originates from a woman younger than 30 with alopecia areata. Some clones in this sample may be carry-over from other donors' samples. Here the CDR3 DNA reads TGTGCCAGCAGTTGGAACAGGGGGCAGGCAGGCGAGCAGTACTTC. Translated, it gives CASSWNRGQAGEQYF.